The sequence of this TCR beta chain was determined in a study of graft-versus-host responses after intestinal transplantation. Study at large: Recipients were given multivisceral, liver-intestinal, or isolated intestinal transplants. All of the recipients had induction that used anti-thymocyte globulin, then tacrolimus and steroids for about 3 years.

Overall study results and limits: Graft-donor T cell macrochimerism in patients accompanied high graft-versus-host to host-versus-graft clonal ratios in allografts. GvH clones occurred in recipient marrow; some first appeared in ileum or blood.

This clone came up a few times. Its antigen is as yet unknown. Assay: immunoSEQ multiplex PCR; the TCRdb copy retains only in-frame clones and omits some. The sample has about 99,000 clones, about 90% seen once. The receptor was derived from a human donor who received an intestinal transplant. The sample was unstimulated CD4+ T cells sorted from spleen or lymph node cells, taken before intestinal transplant.

CDR3 DNA sequence: TGCGCCAGCAAAAGGACAGTTCCTAGCACAGATACGCAGTATTTT. It translates to CASKRTVPSTDTQYF. The V call is TRBV5-1, the J call TRBJ2-3; D is perhaps TRBD1 (6 bases). Germline V gives CDR1 SGHRS, CDR2 YFSETQ. This CDR3 is built from 15 residues. Deletions cut 6 bases from V and 0 bases from J, with 14 bases between.